This is a list of T cell receptor beta chains from one sample in a study of T cells in Graves' hyperthyroidism and ophthalmopathy. TCRdb re-called the multiplex PCR reads with MiXCR, one entry per CDR3 protein. The profile covers 150,000 or so distinct CDR3 sequences, with approximately 9% appearing a single time and approximately 20% taken by the ten largest. The specimen sequenced was blood. The receptors derive from a woman younger than 35 with Graves' hyperthyroidism that later progressed to Graves' ophthalmopathy. The CDR3 runs from the conserved cysteine through the conserved F or W. The D gene is left open where the match is weak. Part of the rows lack a size; the others show once, few, many or a class for expanded clones.

clone_size,d_call,j_call,v_call,cdr3_aa,cdr3_nt
NA,NA,TRBJ2-1,TRBV12-3/TRBV12-4,CASSLKPSGQFF,TGTGCCAGCAGTTTAAAGCCATCCGGGCAGTTCTTC
few,TRBD2,TRBJ2-1,TRBV30,CAWTPRLAGGNEQFF,TGTGCCTGGACACCCAGGCTAGCGGGAGGGAATGAGCAGTTCTTC
NA,TRBD2,TRBJ2-3,TRBV27,CASSLAGLAGSTDTQYF,TGTGCCAGCAGTTTAGCAGGACTAGCGGGAAGCACAGATACGCAGTATTTT
many,TRBD1,TRBJ1-2,TRBV19,CASSIVQGKDYGYTF,TGTGCCAGTAGTATTGTACAGGGGAAGGACTATGGCTACACCTTC
few,NA,TRBJ2-1,TRBV5-6,CASSGTGMRNEQFF,TGTGCCAGCAGCGGAACAGGGATGCGGAATGAGCAGTTCTTC
NA,NA,TRBJ2-5,TRBV4-1,CASSQDRRETQYF,TGCGCCAGCAGCCAAGATCGTAGAGAGACCCAGTACTTC
many,TRBD2,TRBJ2-1,TRBV19,CASSGSSASGRTYNEQFF,TGTGCCAGTAGTGGGTCTTCAGCAAGCGGGAGGACTTACAATGAGCAGTTCTTC
many,NA,TRBJ1-6,TRBV6-1,CASKNGGSWSYNSPLHF,TGTGCCAGCAAGAACGGGGGGTCTTGGTCCTATAATTCACCCCTCCACTTT
many,NA,TRBJ2-1,TRBV12-3/TRBV12-4,CASSLSSRYNEQFF,TGTGCCAGCAGTTTAAGTTCGAGGTACAATGAGCAGTTCTTC
many,NA,TRBJ2-1,TRBV3-1,CASSQTNEQFF,TGTGCCAGCAGCCAGACAAATGAGCAGTTCTTC
many,TRBD2,TRBJ2-3,TRBV28,CASSTQREVTDTQYF,TGTGCCAGCAGCACCCAGCGGGAGGTTACAGATACGCAGTATTTT
many,NA,TRBJ2-3,TRBV7-9,CASSLITGGDTDTQYF,TGTGCCAGCAGCTTAATCACAGGGGGGGACACAGATACGCAGTATTTT
many,NA,TRBJ1-4,TRBV27,CASSLVGQFNEKLFF,TGTGCCAGCAGTTTAGTCGGACAGTTTAATGAAAAACTGTTTTTT
many,NA,TRBJ2-5,TRBV20-1,CSARVDSLAETQYF,TGCAGTGCTAGAGTGGACAGTCTCGCGGAGACCCAGTACTTC